This TCR beta chain comes out of a study of T cell changes during pregnancy in multiple sclerosis. CDR3 size: 13 residues. Germline-derived CDR1 and CDR2 are SEHNR and FQNEAQ (reference sequence). Deletions cut 5 bases from V and 5 bases from J, with 12 bases between. Profiling relied on immunoSEQ multiplex PCR, and the TCRdb table lists in-frame clones only, not all of them. Among 95,000 to 100,000 clones listed, 90% to 95% were seen once. This sequence was found in a female donor in good health, enrolled as a control in a pregnancy study. The chain links TRBV7-9 to TRBJ1-1; D call uncertain. The material was peripheral blood, obtained after pregnancy. The CDR3 DNA reads TGTGCCAGCAGCGTAGGATCCGGGACTGAAGCTTTCTTT. Translation gives CASSVGSGTEAFF.